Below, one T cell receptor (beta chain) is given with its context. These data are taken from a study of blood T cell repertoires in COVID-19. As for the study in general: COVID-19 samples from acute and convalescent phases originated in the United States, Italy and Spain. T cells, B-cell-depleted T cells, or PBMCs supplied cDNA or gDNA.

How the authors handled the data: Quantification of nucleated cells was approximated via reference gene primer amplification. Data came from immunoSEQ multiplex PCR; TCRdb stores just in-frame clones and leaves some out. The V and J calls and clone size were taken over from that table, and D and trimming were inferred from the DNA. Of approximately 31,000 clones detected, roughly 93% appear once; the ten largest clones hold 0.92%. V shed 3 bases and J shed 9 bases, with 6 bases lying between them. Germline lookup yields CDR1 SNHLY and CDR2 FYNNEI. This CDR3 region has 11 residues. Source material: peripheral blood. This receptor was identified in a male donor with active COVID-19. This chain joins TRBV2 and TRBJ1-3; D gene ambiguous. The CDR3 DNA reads TGTGCCAGCAGTGACAGCGGCACCATATATTTT. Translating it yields CASSDSGTIYF. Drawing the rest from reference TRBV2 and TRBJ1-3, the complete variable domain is EPEVTQTPSHQVTQMGQEVILRCVPISNHLYFYWYRQILGQKVEFLVSFYNNEISEKSEIFDDQFSVERPDGSNFTLKIRSTKLEDSAMYFCASSDSGTIYFGEGSWLTVV.